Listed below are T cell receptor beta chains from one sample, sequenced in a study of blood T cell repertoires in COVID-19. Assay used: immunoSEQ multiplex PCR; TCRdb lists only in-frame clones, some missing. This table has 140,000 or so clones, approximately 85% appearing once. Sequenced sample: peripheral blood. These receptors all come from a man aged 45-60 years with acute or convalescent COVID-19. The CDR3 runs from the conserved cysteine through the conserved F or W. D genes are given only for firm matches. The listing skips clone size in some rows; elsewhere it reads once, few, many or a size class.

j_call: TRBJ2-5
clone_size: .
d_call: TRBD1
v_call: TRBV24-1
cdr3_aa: CATSETGTGGEETQYF
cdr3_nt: TGTGCCACCAGTGAGACCGGGACAGGGGGAGAAGAGACCCAGTACTTC

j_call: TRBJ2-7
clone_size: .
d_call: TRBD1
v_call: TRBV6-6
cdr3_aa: CASSNQDRFLYEQYF
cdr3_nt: TGTGCCAGCAGCAATCAGGACAGGTTCTTGTACGAGCAGTACTTC

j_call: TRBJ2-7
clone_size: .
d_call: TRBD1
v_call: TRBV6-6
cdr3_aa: CASSYSDRGHYEQYF
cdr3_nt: TGTGCCAGCAGTTATTCCGACAGGGGTCACTACGAGCAGTACTTC

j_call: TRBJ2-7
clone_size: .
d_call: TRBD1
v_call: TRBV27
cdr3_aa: CASSFRGQSYEQYF
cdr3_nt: TGTGCCAGCAGTTTCCGGGGACAGTCCTACGAGCAGTACTTC

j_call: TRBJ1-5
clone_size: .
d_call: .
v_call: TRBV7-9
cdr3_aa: CASSQTGNRGNQPQHF
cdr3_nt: TGTGCCAGCAGCCAGACCGGTAACAGGGGCAATCAGCCCCAGCATTTT

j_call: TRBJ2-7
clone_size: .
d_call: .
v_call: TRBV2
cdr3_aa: CASSGQEGSYEQYF
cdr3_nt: TGTGCCAGCAGCGGACAGGAGGGTTCCTACGAGCAGTACTTC

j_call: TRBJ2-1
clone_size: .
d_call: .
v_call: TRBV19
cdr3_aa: CASSIDHSDYNEQFF
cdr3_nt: TGTGCCAGTAGTATAGACCACTCCGACTACAATGAGCAGTTCTTC

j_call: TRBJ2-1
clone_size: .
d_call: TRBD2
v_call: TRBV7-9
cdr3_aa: CASSSPTSGTDHEQFF
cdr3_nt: TGTGCCAGCTCTTCCCCGACTAGCGGTACGGACCATGAGCAGTTCTTC

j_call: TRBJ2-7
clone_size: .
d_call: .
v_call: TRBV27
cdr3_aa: CASSSGTWPYEQYF
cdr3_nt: TGTGCCAGCAGCTCCGGGACATGGCCCTACGAGCAGTACTTC

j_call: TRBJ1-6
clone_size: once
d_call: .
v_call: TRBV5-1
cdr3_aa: CASSLEGLYLNSPLHF
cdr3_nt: TGCGCCAGCAGCTTGGAGGGACTATACCTTAATTCACCCCTCCACTTT

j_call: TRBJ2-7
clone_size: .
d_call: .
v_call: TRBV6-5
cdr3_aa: CASSSGPPYEQYF
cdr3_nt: TGTGCCAGCAGTTCTGGGCCTCCCTACGAGCAGTACTTC

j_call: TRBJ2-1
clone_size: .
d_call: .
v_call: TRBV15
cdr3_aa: CATSRDHQLSYNEQFF
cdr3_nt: TGTGCCACCAGCAGAGATCACCAACTATCCTACAATGAGCAGTTCTTC

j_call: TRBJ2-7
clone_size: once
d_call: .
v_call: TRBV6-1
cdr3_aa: CASSEGGPLYF
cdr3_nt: TGTGCCAGCAGTGAAGGCGGCCCGCTGTACTTC

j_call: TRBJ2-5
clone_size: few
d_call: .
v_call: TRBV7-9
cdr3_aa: CASSKTSTGETQYF
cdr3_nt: TGTGCCAGCAGCAAGACTAGTACGGGGGAGACCCAGTACTTC

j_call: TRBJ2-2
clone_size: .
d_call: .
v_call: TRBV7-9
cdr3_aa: CASSEYTGGELFF
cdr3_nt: TGTGCCAGCAGCGAGTACACAGGCGGGGAGCTGTTTTTT

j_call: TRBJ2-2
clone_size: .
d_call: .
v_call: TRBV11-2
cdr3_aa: CASRHWGDDWITGELFF
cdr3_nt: TGTGCCAGCAGGCATTGGGGGGACGATTGGATCACCGGGGAGCTGTTTTTT

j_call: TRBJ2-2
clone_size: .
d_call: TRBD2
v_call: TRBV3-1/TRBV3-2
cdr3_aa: CASSQDWSTSGVSGELFF
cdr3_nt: TGTGCCAGCAGCCAAGATTGGTCGACTAGCGGGGTCTCCGGGGAGCTGTTTTTT

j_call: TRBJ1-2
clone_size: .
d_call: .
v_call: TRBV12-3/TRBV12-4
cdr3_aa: CASSPDTNYGYTF
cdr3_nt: TGTGCCAGCAGTCCGGACACTAACTATGGCTACACCTTC

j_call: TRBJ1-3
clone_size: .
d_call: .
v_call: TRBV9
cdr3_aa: CASSVEPGKGNTIYF
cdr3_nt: TGTGCCAGCAGCGTAGAGCCAGGGAAAGGAAACACCATATATTTT

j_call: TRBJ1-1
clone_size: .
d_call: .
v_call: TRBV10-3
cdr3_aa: CAIRGGDTEAFF
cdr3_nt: TGTGCCATAAGGGGAGGGGACACTGAAGCTTTCTTT

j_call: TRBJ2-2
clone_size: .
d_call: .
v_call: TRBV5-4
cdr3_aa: CASSLGEPNTGELFF
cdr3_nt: TGTGCCAGCAGCTTGGGGGAGCCGAACACCGGGGAGCTGTTTTTT

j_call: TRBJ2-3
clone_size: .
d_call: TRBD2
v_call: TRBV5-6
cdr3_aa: CASSSRSWAGESTDTQYF
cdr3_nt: TGTGCCAGCAGCTCCCGGTCGTGGGCGGGGGAAAGCACAGATACGCAGTATTTT

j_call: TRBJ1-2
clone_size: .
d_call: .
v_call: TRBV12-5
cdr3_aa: CASGLAREPGNYGYTF
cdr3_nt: TGTGCTAGTGGTTTGGCTAGGGAGCCGGGCAACTATGGCTACACCTTC

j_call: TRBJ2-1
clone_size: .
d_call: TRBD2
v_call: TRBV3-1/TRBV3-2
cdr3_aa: CASSWGTSEDEQFF
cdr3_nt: TGTGCCAGCAGCTGGGGGACTAGCGAGGATGAGCAGTTCTTC

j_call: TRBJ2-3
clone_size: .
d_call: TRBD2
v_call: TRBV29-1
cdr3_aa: CTGKSGGGTDTQYF
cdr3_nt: TGCACCGGAAAAAGCGGGGGGGGCACAGATACGCAGTATTTT

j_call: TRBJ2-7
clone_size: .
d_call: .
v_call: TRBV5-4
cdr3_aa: CASSLGPSEQYF
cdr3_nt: TGTGCCAGCAGCTTGGGTCCTTCCGAGCAGTACTTC

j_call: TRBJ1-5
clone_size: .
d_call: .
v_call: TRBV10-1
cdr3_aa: CAGRRPQHF
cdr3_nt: TGCGCTGGGAGGAGGCCCCAGCATTTT

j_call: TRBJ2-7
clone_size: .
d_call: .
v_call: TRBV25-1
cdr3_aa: CASSQGLNYEQYF
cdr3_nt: TGTGCCAGCAGCCAGGGACTTAACTACGAGCAGTACTTC

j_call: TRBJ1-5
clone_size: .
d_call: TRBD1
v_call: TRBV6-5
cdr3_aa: CASRQDRAGQPQHF
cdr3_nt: TGTGCCAGCAGGCAGGACAGGGCAGGGCAGCCCCAGCATTTT

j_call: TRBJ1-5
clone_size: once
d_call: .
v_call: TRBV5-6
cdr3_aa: CASSSRTSNQPQHF
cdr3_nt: TGTGCCAGCAGCTCGAGAACTAGCAATCAGCCCCAGCATTTT

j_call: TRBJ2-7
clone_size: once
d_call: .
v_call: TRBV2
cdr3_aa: CASRRERGSYEQYF
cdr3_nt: TGTGCCAGCAGAAGAGAAAGGGGCTCCTACGAGCAGTACTTC

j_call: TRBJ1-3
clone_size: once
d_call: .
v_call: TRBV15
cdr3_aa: CATSRDHGSGNTIYF
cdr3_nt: TGTGCCACCAGCAGAGATCACGGCTCTGGAAACACCATATATTTT

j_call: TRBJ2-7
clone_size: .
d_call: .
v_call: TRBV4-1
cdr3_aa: CASSRGAAYEQYF
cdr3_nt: TGCGCCAGCAGCCGGGGCGCAGCCTACGAGCAGTACTTC

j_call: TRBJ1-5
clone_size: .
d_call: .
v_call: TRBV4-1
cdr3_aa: CASSQGGGAGQPQHF
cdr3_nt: TGCGCCAGCAGCCAAGGGGGGGGCGCGGGTCAGCCCCAGCATTTT

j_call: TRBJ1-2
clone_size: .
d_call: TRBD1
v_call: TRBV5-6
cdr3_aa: CASSLRDRAGYTF
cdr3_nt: TGTGCCAGCAGCCTCCGGGACAGGGCTGGCTACACCTTC

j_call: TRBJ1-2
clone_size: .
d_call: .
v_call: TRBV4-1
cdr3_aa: CASSQEPVNYGYTF
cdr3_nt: TGCGCCAGCAGCCAAGAGCCAGTCAACTATGGCTACACCTTC

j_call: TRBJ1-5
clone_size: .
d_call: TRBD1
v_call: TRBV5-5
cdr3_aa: CASSLGVGQGANQPQHF
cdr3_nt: TGTGCCAGCAGCTTGGGAGTGGGACAGGGGGCAAATCAGCCCCAGCATTTT

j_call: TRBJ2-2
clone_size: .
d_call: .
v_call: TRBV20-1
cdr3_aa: CSASLRGDTGELFF
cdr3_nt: TGCAGTGCTAGTCTGCGGGGAGACACCGGGGAGCTGTTTTTT

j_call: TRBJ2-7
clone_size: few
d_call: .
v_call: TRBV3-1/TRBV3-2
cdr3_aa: CASSPRYEQGTEQYF
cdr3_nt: TGTGCCAGCAGCCCCCGGTATGAACAGGGAACGGAGCAGTACTTC